The sequence of this T cell receptor beta chain was determined in a study of T cells in Graves' hyperthyroidism and ophthalmopathy. Regions amplified from RNA transcripts were the TCR beta CDR3 regions. Initially, a first-round RT-PCR of the TCR CDR3 employed the HTBI primer set. Using its own MiXCR run on the multiplex PCR reads, TCRdb lists one record per CDR3 protein. Here the sample spans approximately 420,000 distinct CDR3 sequences, just under 15% being singletons. This clonotype showed up just a few times. No antigen is known for it. Exclusions: uncontrolled infection, other autoimmune disease, pregnancy, lactation. The germline V and J ends were trimmed by 9 bases and 3 bases, with 8 bases remaining between them. The V gene's germline CDR1 is MGHDK and CDR2 SYGVNS. The CDR3 is 12 amino acids. Study-wide results and limits: Prediction of ophthalmopathy progression came a median approximately 6.5 months pre-onset. In simple terms, a model built on 13 V-J features told ophthalmopathy apart from stable hyperthyroidism.

V gene TRBV25-1 combines with J gene TRBJ2-2; D remains unclear. This clonotype originated in a woman aged 25 to 45 with Graves' hyperthyroidism. Sequenced sample: blood. The DNA for the CDR3 is TGTGCCAGTAACTGGGACACCGGGGAGCTGTTTTTT. Protein sequence: CASNWDTGELFF.